This T cell receptor (beta chain) was identified in a study of human T cells and chemical hapten exposure. Overall study context: TCR yield per sample varied, mainly due to pooled library volumes.

This clonotype was detected many times. Time point: healthy volunteer bleed at 6 weeks. Extraction of total RNA was performed on unfractionated whole blood. The study used a library that attached unique molecular identifiers to individual cDNA molecules. MiXCR was run by TCRdb on the RACE reads, yielding one entry per CDR3 protein. The table has about 77,000 distinct CDR3 sequences, around 9.3% seen once; the top ten hold about 1.7%. Material: whole blood. The origin of this receptor is a female donor in good health. Some clones in this sample may be carry-over from other donors' samples.

The CDR3 DNA sequence: TGTGCCAGCAGTTTAGAGGTCGGGGAGTCCGGTGAAAAACTGTTTTTT. Translation: CASSLEVGESGEKLFF. The genes are TRBV27 and TRBJ1-4; D ambiguous. Germline V gene data show CDR1 as MNHEY and CDR2 as SMNVEV (reference sequence). This CDR3 contains 16 residues. Deletions cut 2 bases from V and 7 bases from J, with 17 bases between.